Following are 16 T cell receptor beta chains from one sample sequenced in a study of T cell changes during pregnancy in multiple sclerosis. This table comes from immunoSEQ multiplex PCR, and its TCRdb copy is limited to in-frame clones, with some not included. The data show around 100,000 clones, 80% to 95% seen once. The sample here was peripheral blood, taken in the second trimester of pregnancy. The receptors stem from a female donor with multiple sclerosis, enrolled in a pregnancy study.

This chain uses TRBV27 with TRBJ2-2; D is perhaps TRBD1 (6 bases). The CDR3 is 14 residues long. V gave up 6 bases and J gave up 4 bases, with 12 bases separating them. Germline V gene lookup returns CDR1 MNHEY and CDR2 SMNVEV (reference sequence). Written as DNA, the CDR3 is TGTGCCAGCAGAAGGGGGTGGGGCACCGGGGAGCTGTTTTTT. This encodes CASRRGWGTGELFF.

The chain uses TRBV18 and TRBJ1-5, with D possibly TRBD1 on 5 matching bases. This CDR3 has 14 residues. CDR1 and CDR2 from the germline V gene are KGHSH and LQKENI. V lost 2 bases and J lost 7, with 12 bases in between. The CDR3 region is CASSPGGVGQPQHF. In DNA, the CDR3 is TGTGCCAGCTCACCAGGGGGGGTAGGGCAGCCCCAGCATTTT. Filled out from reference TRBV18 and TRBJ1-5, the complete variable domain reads NAGVMQNPRHLVRRRGQEARLRCSPMKGHSHVYWYRQLPEEGLKFMVYLQKENIIDESGMPKERFSAEFPKEGPSILRIQQVVRGDSAAYFCASSPGGVGQPQHFGDGTRLSIL.

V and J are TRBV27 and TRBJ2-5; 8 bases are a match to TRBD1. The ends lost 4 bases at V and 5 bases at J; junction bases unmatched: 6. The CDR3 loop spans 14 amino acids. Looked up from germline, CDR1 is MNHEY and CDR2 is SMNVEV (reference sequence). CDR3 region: CASSSDRGSETQYF. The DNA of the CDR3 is TGTGCCAGCAGTTCAGACAGGGGATCGGAGACCCAGTACTTC.

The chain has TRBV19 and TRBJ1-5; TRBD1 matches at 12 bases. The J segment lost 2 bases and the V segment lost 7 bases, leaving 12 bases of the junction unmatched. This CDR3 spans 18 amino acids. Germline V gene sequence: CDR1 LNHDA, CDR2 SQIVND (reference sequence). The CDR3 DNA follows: TGTGCCAGTACCCCAATAGCCGGGACAGGGGGCGGCAATCAGCCCCAGCATTTT. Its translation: CASTPIAGTGGGNQPQHF.

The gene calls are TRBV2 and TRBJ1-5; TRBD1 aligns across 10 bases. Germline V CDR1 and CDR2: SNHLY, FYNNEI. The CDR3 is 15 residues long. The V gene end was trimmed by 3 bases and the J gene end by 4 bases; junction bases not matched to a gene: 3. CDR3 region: CASSETGGGNQPQHF. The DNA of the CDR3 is TGTGCCAGCAGTGAGACAGGGGGCGGAAATCAGCCCCAGCATTTT.

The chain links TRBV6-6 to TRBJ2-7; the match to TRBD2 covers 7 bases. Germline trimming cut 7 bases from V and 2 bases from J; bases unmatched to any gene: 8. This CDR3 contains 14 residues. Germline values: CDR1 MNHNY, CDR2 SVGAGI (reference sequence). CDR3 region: CASTSGLGTYEQYF. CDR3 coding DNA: TGTGCCAGCACTTCAGGACTAGGCACCTACGAGCAGTACTTC.

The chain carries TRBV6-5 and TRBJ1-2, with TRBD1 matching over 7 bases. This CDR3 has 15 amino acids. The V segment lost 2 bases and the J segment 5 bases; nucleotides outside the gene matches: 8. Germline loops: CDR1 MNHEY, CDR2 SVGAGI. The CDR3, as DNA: TGTGCCAGCAGTTACGGGGTAGGGGGCTATTATGGCTACACCTTC. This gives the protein CASSYGVGGYYGYTF.

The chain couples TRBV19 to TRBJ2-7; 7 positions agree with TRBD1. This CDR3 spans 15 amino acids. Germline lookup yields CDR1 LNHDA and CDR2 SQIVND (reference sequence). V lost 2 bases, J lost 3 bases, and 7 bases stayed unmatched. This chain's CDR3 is CASSISGDSIYEQYF. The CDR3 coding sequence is TGTGCCAGTAGTATATCCGGGGACAGCATCTACGAGCAGTACTTC.

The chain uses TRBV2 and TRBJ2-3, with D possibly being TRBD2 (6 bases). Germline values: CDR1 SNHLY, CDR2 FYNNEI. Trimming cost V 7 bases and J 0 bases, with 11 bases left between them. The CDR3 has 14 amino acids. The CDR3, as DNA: TGTGCCAGCACCCTCGCGGGGAGCACAGATACGCAGTATTTT. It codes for CASTLAGSTDTQYF.

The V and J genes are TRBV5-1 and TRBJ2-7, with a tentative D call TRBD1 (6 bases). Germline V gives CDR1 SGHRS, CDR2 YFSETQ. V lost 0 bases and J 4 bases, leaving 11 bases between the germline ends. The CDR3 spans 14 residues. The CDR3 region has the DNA TGCGCCAGCAGCTTGGATTCCAGGGGATACGAGCAGTACTTC. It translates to CASSLDSRGYEQYF.

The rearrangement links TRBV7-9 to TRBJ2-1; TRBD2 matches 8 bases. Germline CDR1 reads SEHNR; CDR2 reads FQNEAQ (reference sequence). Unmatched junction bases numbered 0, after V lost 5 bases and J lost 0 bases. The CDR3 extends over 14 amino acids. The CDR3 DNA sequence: TGTGCCAGCAGCAGCGGGAGCTCCTACAATGAGCAGTTCTTC. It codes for CASSSGSSYNEQFF.

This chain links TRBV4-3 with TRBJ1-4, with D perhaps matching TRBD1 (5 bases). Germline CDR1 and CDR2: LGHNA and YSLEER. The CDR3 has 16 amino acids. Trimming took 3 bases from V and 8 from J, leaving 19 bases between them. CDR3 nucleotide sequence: TGCGCCAGCAGCCAGGGCTACAGGTCTTCAATGGAAAAACTGTTTTTT. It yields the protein CASSQGYRSSMEKLFF.

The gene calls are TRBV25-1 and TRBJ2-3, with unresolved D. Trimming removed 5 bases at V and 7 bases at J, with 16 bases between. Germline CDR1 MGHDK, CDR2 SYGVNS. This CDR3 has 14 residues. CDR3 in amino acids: CASSSPQAPYTQYF. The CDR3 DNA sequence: TGTGCCAGCAGTAGTCCCCAGGCCCCGTATACGCAGTATTTT.

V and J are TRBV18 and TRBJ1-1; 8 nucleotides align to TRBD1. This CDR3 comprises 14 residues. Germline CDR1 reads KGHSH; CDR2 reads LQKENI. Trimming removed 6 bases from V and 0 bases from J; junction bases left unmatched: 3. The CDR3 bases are TGTGCCAGCTCGGGACAGGCTATGAACACTGAAGCTTTCTTT. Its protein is CASSGQAMNTEAFF. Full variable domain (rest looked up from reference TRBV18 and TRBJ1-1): NAGVMQNPRHLVRRRGQEARLRCSPMKGHSHVYWYRQLPEEGLKFMVYLQKENIIDESGMPKERFSAEFPKEGPSILRIQQVVRGDSAAYFCASSGQAMNTEAFFGQGTRLTVV.

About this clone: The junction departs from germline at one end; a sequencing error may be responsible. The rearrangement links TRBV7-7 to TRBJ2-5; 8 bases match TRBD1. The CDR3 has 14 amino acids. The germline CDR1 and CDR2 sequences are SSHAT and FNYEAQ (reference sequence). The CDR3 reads CASSRTGLKETQYF. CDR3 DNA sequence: TGTGCTAGCAGCAGGACAGGGCTCAAAGAGACCCAGTACTTC.

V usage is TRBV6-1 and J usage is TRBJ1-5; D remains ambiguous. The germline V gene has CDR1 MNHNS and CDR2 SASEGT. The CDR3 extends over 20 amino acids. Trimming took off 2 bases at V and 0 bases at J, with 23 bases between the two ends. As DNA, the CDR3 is TGTGCCAGCAGTGAAACCGAAAAATGGAGGGCCGACACTAGCAATCAGCCCCAGCATTTT. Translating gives CASSETEKWRADTSNQPQHF.